This T cell receptor (beta chain) was documented in a study of T cell responses to AZD1222 COVID-19 vaccine. As for this clone: The antigen is undetermined.

Sequencing used immunoSEQ multiplex PCR; TCRdb keeps in-frame clones, though not all of them. The table has around 120,000 clones, 90% to 95% seen once. Per the germline V gene, CDR1 is SGHRS and CDR2 is YFSETQ. Trimming removed 3 bases at V and 10 bases at J, with 8 bases between. This CDR3 spans 12 amino acids. Broader study findings: Two doses of AZD1222 preceded a rise in Spike-specific TCR breadth and depth. Repertoires were obtained only post-peak T cell response.

The sequence was collected from an adult in good health. The V call is TRBV5-1, the J call TRBJ1-6; possible D gene TRBD1, 6 bases. The sample was peripheral blood, taken on day 0 of AZD1222 vaccination. The CDR3 reads CASSWDISPLHF. The CDR3, as DNA: TGCGCCAGCAGCTGGGACATCTCACCCCTCCACTTT. Supplemented by reference TRBV5-1 and TRBJ1-6, the full variable domain reads KAGVTQTPRYLIKTRGQQVTLSCSPISGHRSVSWYQQTPGQGLQFLFEYFSETQRNKGNFPGRFSGRQFSNSRSEMNVSTLELGDSALYLCASSWDISPLHFGNGTRLTVT.